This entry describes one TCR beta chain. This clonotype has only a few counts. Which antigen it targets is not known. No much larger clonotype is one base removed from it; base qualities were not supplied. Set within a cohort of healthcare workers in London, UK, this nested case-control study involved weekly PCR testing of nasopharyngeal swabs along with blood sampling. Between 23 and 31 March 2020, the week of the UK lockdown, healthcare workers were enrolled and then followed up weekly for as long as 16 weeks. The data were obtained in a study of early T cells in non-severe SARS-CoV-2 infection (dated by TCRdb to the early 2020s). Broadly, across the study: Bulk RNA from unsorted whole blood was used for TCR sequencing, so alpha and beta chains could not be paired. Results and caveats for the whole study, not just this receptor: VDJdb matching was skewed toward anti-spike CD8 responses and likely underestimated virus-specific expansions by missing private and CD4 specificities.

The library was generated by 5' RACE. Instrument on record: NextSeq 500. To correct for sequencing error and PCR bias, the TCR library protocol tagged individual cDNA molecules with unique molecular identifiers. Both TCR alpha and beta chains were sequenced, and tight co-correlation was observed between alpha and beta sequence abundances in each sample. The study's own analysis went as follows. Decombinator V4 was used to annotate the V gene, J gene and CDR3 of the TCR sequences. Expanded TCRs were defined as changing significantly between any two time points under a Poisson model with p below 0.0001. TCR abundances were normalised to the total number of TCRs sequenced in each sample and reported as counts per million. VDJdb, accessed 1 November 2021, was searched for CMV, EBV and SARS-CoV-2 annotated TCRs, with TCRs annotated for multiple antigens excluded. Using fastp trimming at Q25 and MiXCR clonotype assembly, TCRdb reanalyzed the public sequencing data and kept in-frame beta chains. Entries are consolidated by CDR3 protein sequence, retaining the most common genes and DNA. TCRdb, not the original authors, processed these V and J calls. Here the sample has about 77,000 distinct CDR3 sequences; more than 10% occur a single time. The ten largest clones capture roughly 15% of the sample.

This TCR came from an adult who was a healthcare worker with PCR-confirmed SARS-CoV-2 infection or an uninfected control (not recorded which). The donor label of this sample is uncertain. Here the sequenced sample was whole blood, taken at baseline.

The DNA is as follows: TGTGCCAGCAGCAGGCCCCCGAAGGGTGAGCAGTTCTTC. Translated, it gives CASSRPPKGEQFF. The chain is made from TRBV21-1 and TRBJ2-1; the table's D call, TRBD1, was not checked against the DNA. TRBV21-1 corresponds to a pseudogene. Including cysteine and phenylalanine, the CDR3 has 13 amino acids. Of the read, only the CDR3 DNA is kept; its 39 bases are in frame from base 1.